The T cell receptor (beta chain) under discussion was sequenced for a study of Ad26.COV2.S vaccination and SARS-CoV-2 variants. TCRdb's copy holds only in-frame clones and misses some; the assay was immunoSEQ multiplex PCR. The table shows approximately 480,000 clones, with around nine tenths occurring only once. General study results and limits: Recipients given vaccine exceeded placebo recipients in spike-specific TCR breadth.

Indicated treatment: roughly 18 received Ad26.COV2.S at low or high dose, single or two shots; about 5 received placebo; per-sample allocation not given. Sampling happened 63 days after the first vaccine or placebo injection. Boston provided a donor who was an adult aged 18-55 years. It was Wuhan-strain SARS-CoV-2 spike that the Ad26 vaccine vector expressed. V was trimmed by 4 bases and J by 5 bases, leaving 8 bases between them. CDR3 length: 12 amino acids. CDR1 LGHDT and CDR2 YNNKEL come from the germline V gene (reference sequence). This clone was observed a single time. Antigen unknown. This specimen includes other DNA sequences encoding the same CDR3.

This chain uses TRBV3-1 (or the pseudogene TRBV3-2) with TRBJ1-1, with D possibly being TRBD1 (5 bases). The specimen was peripheral blood, collected in a trial of Ad26.COV2.S vaccine versus placebo. The sequence was collected from a person between 18 and 60 years old who received the Ad26.COV2.S COVID-19 vaccine or a placebo. The CDR3 bases are TGTGCCAGCAGCCGGGGGGGGACTGAAGCTTTCTTT. Its protein product is CASSRGGTEAFF.